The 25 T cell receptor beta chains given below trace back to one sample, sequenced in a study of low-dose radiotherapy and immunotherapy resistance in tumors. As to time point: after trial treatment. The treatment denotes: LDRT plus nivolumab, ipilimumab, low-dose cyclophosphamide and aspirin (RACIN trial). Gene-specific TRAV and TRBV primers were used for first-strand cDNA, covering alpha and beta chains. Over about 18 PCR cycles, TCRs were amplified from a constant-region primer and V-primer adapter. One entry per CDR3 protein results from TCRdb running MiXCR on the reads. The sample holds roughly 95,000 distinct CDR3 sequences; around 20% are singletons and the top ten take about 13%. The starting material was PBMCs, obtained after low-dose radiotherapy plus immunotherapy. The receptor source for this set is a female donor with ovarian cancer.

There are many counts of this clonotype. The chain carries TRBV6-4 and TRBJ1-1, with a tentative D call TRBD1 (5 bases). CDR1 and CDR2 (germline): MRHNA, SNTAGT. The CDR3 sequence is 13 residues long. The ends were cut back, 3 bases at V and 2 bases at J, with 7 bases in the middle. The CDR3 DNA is TGTGCCAGCAGTGAAGACAGTAACACTGAAGCTTTCTTT. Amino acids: CASSEDSNTEAFF.

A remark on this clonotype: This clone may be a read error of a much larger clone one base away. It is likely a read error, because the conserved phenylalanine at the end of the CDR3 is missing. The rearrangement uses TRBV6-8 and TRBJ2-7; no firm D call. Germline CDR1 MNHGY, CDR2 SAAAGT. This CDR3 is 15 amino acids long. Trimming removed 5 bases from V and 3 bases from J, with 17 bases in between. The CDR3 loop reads CASSVIYPPRYEQYS. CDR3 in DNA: TGTGCCAGCAGTGTCATTTATCCCCCCCGCTACGAGCAGTACTCC.

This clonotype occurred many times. CDR3 nucleotides: TGCGCCAGCAGCTTACAAGCGGGAGCCTACAATGAGCAGTTCTTC. Translated: CASSLQAGAYNEQFF. The V gene is TRBV5-1, the J gene TRBJ2-1; TRBD2 aligns across 8 bases. CDR1 and CDR2 from the germline V gene are SGHRS and YFSETQ. The CDR3 has 15 residues. With V trimmed by 2 bases and J by 2 bases, 3 bases remained unmatched.

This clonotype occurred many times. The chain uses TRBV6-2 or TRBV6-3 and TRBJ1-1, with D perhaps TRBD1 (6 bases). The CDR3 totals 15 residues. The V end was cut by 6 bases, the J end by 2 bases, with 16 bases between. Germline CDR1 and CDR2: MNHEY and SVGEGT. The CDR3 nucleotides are TGTGCCAGCAGGGTTCTCAGGGGATTCAACACTGAAGCTTTCTTT. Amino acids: CASRVLRGFNTEAFF.

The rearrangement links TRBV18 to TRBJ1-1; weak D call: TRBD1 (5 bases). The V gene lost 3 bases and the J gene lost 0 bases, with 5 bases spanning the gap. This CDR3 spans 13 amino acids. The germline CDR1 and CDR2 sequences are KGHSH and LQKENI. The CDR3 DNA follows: TGTGCCAGCTCACCGGGGCTGAACACTGAAGCTTTCTTT. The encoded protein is CASSPGLNTEAFF.

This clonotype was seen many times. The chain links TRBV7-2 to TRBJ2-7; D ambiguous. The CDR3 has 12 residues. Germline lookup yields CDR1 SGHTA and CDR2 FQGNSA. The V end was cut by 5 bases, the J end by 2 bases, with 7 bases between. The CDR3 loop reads CASSRSTYEQYF. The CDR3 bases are TGTGCCAGCAGCCGTTCCACCTACGAGCAGTACTTC.

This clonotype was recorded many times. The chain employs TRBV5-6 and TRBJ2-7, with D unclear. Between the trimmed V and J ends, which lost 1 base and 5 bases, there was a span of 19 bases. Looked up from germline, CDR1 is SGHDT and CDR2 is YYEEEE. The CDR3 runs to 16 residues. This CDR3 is CASSLRGLLGPNEQYF. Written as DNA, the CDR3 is TGTGCCAGCAGCTTGCGAGGTTTGTTGGGTCCAAACGAGCAGTACTTC.

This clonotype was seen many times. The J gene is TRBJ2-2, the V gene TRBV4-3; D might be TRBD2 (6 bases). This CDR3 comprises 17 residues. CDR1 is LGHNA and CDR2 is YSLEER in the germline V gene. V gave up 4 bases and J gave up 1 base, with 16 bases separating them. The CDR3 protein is CASSPEPGGVNTGELFF. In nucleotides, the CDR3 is TGCGCCAGCAGCCCGGAACCGGGCGGGGTGAACACCGGGGAGCTGTTTTTT.

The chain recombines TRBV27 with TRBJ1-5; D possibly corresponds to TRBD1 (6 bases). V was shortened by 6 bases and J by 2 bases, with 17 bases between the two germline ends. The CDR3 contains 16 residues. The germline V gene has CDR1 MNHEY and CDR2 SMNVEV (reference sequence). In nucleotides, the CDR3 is TGTGCCAGCAGCCGGGTCGGGGGCTTGGGCAATCAGCCCCAGCATTTT. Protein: CASSRVGGLGNQPQHF.

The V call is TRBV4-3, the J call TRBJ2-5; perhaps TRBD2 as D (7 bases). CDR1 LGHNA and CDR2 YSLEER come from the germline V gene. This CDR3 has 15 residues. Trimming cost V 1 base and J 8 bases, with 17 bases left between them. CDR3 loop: CASSQAGAGEGTQYF. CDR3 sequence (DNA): TGCGCCAGCAGCCAAGCCGGGGCAGGGGAGGGTACCCAGTACTTC.

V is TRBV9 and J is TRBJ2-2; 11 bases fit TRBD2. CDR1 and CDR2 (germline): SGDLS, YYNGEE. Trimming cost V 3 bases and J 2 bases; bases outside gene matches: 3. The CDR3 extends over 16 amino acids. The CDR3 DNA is TGTGCCAGCAGCGGGGGGACTAGCGGAAACACCGGGGAGCTGTTTTTT. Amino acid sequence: CASSGGTSGNTGELFF.

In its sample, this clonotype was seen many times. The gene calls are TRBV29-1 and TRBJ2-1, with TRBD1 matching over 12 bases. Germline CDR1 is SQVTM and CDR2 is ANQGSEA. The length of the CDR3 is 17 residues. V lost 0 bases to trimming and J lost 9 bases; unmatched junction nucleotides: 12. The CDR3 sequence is CSVEDPIGGQGAGEQFF. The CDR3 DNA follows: TGCAGCGTTGAAGATCCAATTGGGGGACAGGGGGCAGGTGAGCAGTTCTTC.

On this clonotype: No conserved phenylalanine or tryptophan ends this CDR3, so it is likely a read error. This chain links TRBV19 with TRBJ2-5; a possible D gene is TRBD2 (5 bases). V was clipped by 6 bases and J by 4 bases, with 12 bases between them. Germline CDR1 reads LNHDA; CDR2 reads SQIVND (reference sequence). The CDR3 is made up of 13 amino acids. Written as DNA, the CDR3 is TGTGCCAGTAGCCGGGAAACTCGAGAGACCCAGTACTCC. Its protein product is CASSRETRETQYS.

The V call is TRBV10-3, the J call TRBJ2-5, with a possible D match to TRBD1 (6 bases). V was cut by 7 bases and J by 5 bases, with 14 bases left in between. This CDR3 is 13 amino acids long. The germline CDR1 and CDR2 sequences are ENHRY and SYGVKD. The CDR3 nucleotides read TGTGCCATCAATAGGGGCCAGGGGGAGACCCAGTACTTC. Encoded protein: CAINRGQGETQYF.

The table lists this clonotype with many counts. The CDR3 region is CASTGAQGNTEAFF. The CDR3 nucleotides read TGTGCCAGCACCGGGGCGCAGGGTAACACTGAAGCTTTCTTT. The rearrangement joins TRBV12-3 or TRBV12-4 to TRBJ1-1, with D perhaps matching TRBD1 (5 bases). This CDR3 comprises 14 residues. V lost 7 bases and J lost 2, with 14 bases in between.

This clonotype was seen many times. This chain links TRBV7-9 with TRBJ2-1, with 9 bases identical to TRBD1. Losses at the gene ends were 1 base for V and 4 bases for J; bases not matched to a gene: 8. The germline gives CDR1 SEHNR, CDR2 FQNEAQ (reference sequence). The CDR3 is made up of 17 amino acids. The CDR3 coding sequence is TGTGCCAGCAGCTTAGTCCCAGGGACAGGGAAGTACAATGAGCAGTTCTTC. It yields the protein CASSLVPGTGKYNEQFF.

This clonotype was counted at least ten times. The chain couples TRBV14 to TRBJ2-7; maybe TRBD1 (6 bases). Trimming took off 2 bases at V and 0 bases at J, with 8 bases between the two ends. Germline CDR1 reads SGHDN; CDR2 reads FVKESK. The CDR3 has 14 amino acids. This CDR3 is CASSQQGHSYEQYF. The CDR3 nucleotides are TGTGCCAGCAGCCAACAGGGGCACTCCTACGAGCAGTACTTC.

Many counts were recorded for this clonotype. The CDR3 DNA sequence: TGCGCCAGCAGTGGTGTCTCCACCGGGGGTCCCAATGAGCAGTTCTTC. It specifies CASSGVSTGGPNEQFF. This sequence joins TRBV5-1 and TRBJ2-1; D is perhaps TRBD2 (6 bases). The germline V and J ends were trimmed by 5 bases and 6 bases, with 21 bases remaining between them. CDR1 is SGHRS, CDR2 YFSETQ, per germline. CDR3 length equals 16 residues.

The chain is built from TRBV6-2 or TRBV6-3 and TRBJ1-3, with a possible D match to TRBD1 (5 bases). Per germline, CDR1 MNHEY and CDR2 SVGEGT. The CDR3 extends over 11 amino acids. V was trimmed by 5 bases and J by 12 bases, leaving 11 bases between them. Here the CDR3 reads CASSDGAGIYF. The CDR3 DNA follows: TGTGCCAGCAGTGATGGGGCTGGCATATATTTT.

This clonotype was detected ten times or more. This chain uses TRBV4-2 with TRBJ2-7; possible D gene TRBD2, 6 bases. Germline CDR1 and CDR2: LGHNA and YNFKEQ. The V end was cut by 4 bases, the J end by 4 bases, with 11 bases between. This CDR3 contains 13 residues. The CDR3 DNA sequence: TGTGCCAGCAGCCTAAGAGGAGGGTACGAGCAGTACTTC. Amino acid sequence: CASSLRGGYEQYF.

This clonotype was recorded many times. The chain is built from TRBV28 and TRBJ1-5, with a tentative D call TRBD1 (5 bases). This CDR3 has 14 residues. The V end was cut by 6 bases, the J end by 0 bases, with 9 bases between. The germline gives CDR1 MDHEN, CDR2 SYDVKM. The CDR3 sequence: CASRRTPSNQPQHF. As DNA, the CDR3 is TGTGCCAGCAGGAGGACACCTAGCAATCAGCCCCAGCATTTT.

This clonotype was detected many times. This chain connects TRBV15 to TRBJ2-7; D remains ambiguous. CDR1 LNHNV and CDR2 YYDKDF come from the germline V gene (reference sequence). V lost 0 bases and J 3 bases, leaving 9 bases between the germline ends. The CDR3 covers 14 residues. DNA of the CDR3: TGTGCCACCAGCAGAGATCCTAGATACTACGAGCAGTACTTC. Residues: CATSRDPRYYEQYF.

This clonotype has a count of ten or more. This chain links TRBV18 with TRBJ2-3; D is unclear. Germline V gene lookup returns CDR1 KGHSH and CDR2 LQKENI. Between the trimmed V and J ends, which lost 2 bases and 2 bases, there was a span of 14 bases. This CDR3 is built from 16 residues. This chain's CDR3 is CASSPTGQLNTDTQYF. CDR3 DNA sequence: TGTGCCAGCTCACCAACCGGCCAGCTAAACACAGATACGCAGTATTTT.

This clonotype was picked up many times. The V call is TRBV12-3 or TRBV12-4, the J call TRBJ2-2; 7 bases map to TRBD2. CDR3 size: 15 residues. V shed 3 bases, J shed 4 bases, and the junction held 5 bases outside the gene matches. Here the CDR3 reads CASSFRQRGTGELFF. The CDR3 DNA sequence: TGTGCCAGCAGTTTCAGGCAGCGGGGCACCGGGGAGCTGTTTTTT.

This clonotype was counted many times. For the CDR3, the DNA is TGTGCCAGCAGCCCAGCGGGGGGAACTGAAGCTTTCTTT. It is translated as CASSPAGGTEAFF. The V gene is TRBV7-3, the J gene TRBJ1-1; D might be TRBD1 (5 bases). This CDR3 is built from 13 residues. Trimming shortened V by 5 bases and J by 5 bases, and 12 bases separated the two germline ends. Germline CDR1 reads SGHTA; CDR2 reads FQGTGA. The full variable domain, rest sourced from reference TRBV7-3 and TRBJ1-1, is GAGVSQTPSNKVTEKGKYVELRCDPISGHTALYWYRQSLGQGPEFLIYFQGTGAADDSGLPNDRFFAVRPEGSVSTLKIQRTERGDSAVYLCASSPAGGTEAFFGQGTRLTVV.